What follows are 12 T cell receptor beta chains derived from one specimen sequenced in a study of CD8+CD57+ T cells in acquired aplastic anemia. Genomic DNA constituted the template upon which TCR beta VDJ and CDR3 profiling was performed. Via MiXCR, TCRdb re-called the reads, giving one row per CDR3 protein. The sample lists around 180,000 distinct CDR3 sequences; around 65% were seen once. The sample was sorted CD4+, CD8+, or CD8+CD57+ T cells (not recorded which) from PBMCs. Source of these receptors: a human donor with severe aplastic anemia or a healthy control (not recorded which).

This chain connects TRBV10-3 to TRBJ1-1; 7 bases are shared with TRBD1. Germline V CDR1 and CDR2: ENHRY, SYGVKD. CDR3 length equals 16 residues. Trimming removed 5 bases from V and 5 bases from J; junction bases left unmatched: 14. This CDR3 is CAISTPDRVGRTEAFF. CDR3 DNA: TGTGCCATCAGTACTCCCGACAGGGTGGGCAGGACTGAAGCTTTCTTT.

This clonotype was found many times. The chain combines TRBV19 with TRBJ2-1; D is uncertain. This CDR3 region has 15 residues. Trimming stripped 4 bases from V and 2 bases from J, with 12 bases between. The germline V gene encodes CDR1 LNHDA and CDR2 SQIVND (reference sequence). The CDR3 DNA is TGTGCCAGTAGTACGAACCCGGGCCCCTACAATGAGCAGTTCTTC. It codes for CASSTNPGPYNEQFF.

This clonotype was picked up one time. The chain uses TRBV2 and TRBJ1-5; a possible D gene is TRBD1 (5 bases). From germline, CDR1 is SNHLY and CDR2 FYNNEI. The CDR3 is 15 residues long. Trimming left V 3 bases short and J 6 bases short, with 15 bases between. In DNA form, the CDR3 reads TGTGCCAGCAGTGAGACCGACAGACTTATTCAGCCCCAGCATTTT. Translating it yields CASSETDRLIQPQHF.

This clonotype was counted a single time. The CDR3 region has the DNA TGTGCCAGCAACAGGGTATCAGGGGATGAGCAGTTCTTC. Translated: CASNRVSGDEQFF. The chain carries TRBV7-9 and TRBJ2-1, with a weak D call TRBD1 (6 bases). V lost 7 bases to trimming and J lost 8 bases, with 15 bases between them. The CDR3 has 13 residues. Germline V gene sequence: CDR1 SEHNR, CDR2 FQNEAQ (reference sequence).

The chain uses TRBV6-5 and TRBJ1-1, with D perhaps matching TRBD1 (5 bases). V lost 5 bases, J lost 0 bases, and 19 bases lay in between. Looked up from germline, CDR1 is MNHEY and CDR2 is SVGAGI. The CDR3 spans 17 residues. The CDR3 bases are TGTGCCAGCAGTCCTAGCGAGAGGACAAACATGAACACTGAAGCTTTCTTT. Its translation is CASSPSERTNMNTEAFF.

This chain connects TRBV10-3 to TRBJ2-1, with D possibly matching TRBD2 (6 bases). Per the germline V gene, CDR1 is ENHRY and CDR2 is SYGVKD. This CDR3 is built from 14 residues. The V gene lost 3 bases and the J gene lost 7 bases, with 13 bases spanning the gap. The CDR3 here is CAISDYSGQNEQFF. DNA for the CDR3: TGTGCCATCAGTGATTATAGCGGCCAAAATGAGCAGTTCTTC.

In its sample, this clonotype was seen once. One end of the junction is discordant with germline, which a read error may explain. CDR3 bases: TGTGCCAGCAGCAATAGCGGGGGGCTGTTTTTT. Translation: CASSNSGGLFF. J is TRBJ2-2 and V is TRBV7-9; 9 nucleotides agree with TRBD2. The CDR3 has 11 residues. In germline, CDR1 is SEHNR, CDR2 FQNEAQ (reference sequence).

A few counts support this clonotype. The chain has TRBV6-5 and TRBJ2-7; 7 bases match TRBD1. There are 12 residues in the CDR3. J was trimmed by 2 bases and V by 10 bases; bases with no gene match: 5. Germline CDR1 reads MNHEY; CDR2 reads SVGAGI. The CDR3 protein is CATADRTYEQYF. For the CDR3, the DNA is TGTGCCACCGCGGACAGGACCTACGAGCAGTACTTC.

This sequence joins TRBV7-9 and TRBJ2-2, with 10 bases identical to TRBD2. From germline, CDR1 is SEHNR and CDR2 FQNEAQ (reference sequence). With V trimmed by 5 bases and J by 0 bases, 9 bases remained unmatched. The CDR3 has 18 amino acids. The CDR3 DNA follows: TGTGCCAGCAGCCCTAGTACCACTAGCGGGGCGAACACCGGGGAGCTGTTTTTT. The encoded protein is CASSPSTTSGANTGELFF.

V gene TRBV20-1 combines with J gene TRBJ1-1; TRBD1 might be the D (5 bases). The V gene's germline CDR1 is DFQATT and CDR2 SNEGSKA (reference sequence). V lost 0 bases to trimming and J lost 0 bases, with 11 bases between them. The CDR3 totals 15 residues. The CDR3 reads CSAREGLKLNTEAFF. The CDR3 DNA reads TGCAGTGCTAGAGAGGGACTGAAGCTGAACACTGAAGCTTTCTTT.

J is TRBJ2-3 and V is TRBV24-1; 11 nucleotides match TRBD1. Germline CDR1 reads KGHDR; CDR2 reads SFDVKD. V lost 1 base to trimming and J lost 3 bases; unmatched junction nucleotides: 8. CDR3 length: 18 residues. CDR3: CATSDFWTGGETTDTQYF. The CDR3 DNA reads as TGTGCCACCAGTGATTTCTGGACAGGGGGCGAAACTACAGATACGCAGTATTTT.

The gene calls are TRBV7-6 and TRBJ2-1; the D is unclear. The CDR3 contains 14 residues. Trimming shortened V by 3 bases and J by 8 bases, and 14 bases separated the two germline ends. Per the germline V gene, CDR1 is SGHVS and CDR2 is FNYEAQ. The DNA of the CDR3 is TGTGCCAGCAGCTTGATGGCCGGGTCGGATGAGCAGTTCTTC. Amino acid sequence: CASSLMAGSDEQFF.